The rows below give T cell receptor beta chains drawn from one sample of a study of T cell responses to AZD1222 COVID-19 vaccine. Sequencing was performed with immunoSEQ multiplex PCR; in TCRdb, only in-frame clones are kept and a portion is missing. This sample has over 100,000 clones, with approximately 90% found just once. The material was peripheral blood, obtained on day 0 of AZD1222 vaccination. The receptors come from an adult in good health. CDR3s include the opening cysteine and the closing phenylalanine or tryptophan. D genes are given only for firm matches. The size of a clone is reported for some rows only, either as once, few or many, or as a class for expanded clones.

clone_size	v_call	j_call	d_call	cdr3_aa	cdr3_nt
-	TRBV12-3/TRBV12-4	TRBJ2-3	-	CASSIRGDTQYF	TGTGCCAGCAGTATCAGGGGAGATACGCAGTATTTT
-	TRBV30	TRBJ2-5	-	CAWSNGRRYQETQYF	TGTGCCTGGAGTAATGGAAGGAGGTACCAAGAGACCCAGTACTTC
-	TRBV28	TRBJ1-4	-	CASRFESGNEKLFF	TGTGCCAGCAGGTTTGAGAGTGGTAATGAAAAACTGTTTTTT
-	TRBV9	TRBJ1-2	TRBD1	CASSVGGQKNYGYTF	TGTGCCAGCAGCGTCGGGGGACAGAAAAACTATGGCTACACCTTC
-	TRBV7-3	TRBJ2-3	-	CASSTQGGDTDTQYF	TGTGCCAGCAGCACCCAGGGGGGGGACACAGATACGCAGTATTTT
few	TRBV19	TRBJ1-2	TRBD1	CASSLPGQPPLGYTF	TGTGCCAGTAGTTTACCGGGACAGCCGCCTTTAGGCTACACCTTC
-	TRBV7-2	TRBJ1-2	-	CASSLDPGIYGYTF	TGTGCCAGCAGCTTAGATCCAGGGATCTATGGCTACACCTTC
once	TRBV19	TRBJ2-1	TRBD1	CASSIPGQGFNEQFF	TGTGCCAGTAGTATTCCGGGACAGGGGTTCAATGAGCAGTTCTTC
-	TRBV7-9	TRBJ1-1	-	CASSLHGGMNTEAFF	TGTGCCAGCAGCTTACATGGGGGGATGAACACTGAAGCTTTCTTT
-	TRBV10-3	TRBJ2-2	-	CAISEGRINTGELFF	TGTGCCATCAGTGAGGGTAGGATTAACACCGGGGAGCTGTTTTTT
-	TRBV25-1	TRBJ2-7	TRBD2	CASSEFGTSGGAYEQYF	TGTGCCAGCAGTGAATTCGGGACTAGCGGGGGGGCCTACGAGCAGTACTTC
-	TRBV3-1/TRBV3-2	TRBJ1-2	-	CASSPRAGAYGYTF	TGTGCCAGCAGTCCCAGAGCGGGCGCCTATGGCTACACCTTC
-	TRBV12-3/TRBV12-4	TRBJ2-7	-	CASSLGQHYEQYF	TGTGCCAGCAGCCTCGGACAGCACTACGAGCAGTACTTC
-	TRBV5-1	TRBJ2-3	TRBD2	CASSKGLAGVHTDTQYF	TGCGCCAGCAGTAAGGGACTAGCGGGGGTACACACAGATACGCAGTATTTT
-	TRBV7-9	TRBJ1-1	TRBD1	CASSLDLTGSEAFF	TGTGCCAGCAGCTTAGACTTGACAGGGTCTGAAGCTTTCTTT
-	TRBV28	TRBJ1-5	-	CASSLFQVSNQPQHF	TGTGCCAGCAGTTTATTTCAGGTTTCCAATCAGCCCCAGCATTTT
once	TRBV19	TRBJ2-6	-	CASTPGSGANVLTF	TGTGCCAGTACCCCCGGGTCTGGGGCCAACGTCCTGACTTTC
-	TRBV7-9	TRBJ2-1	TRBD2	CASSLGTSFEQFF	TGTGCCAGCAGCTTAGGGACTAGCTTTGAGCAGTTCTTC
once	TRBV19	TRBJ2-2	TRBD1	CASRDRGHTGELFF	TGTGCCAGTAGGGACAGGGGGCACACCGGGGAGCTGTTTTTT
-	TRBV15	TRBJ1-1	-	CATSREGTEAFF	TGTGCCACCAGCAGAGAGGGAACGGAAGCTTTCTTT
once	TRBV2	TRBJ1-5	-	CASNKGGAEQRQPQHF	TGTGCCAGCAACAAGGGGGGGGCAGAGCAACGTCAGCCCCAGCATTTT
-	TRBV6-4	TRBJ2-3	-	CASSDAPGRTDTQYF	TGTGCCAGCAGTGACGCACCGGGCCGCACAGATACGCAGTATTTT
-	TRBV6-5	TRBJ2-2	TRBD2	CASRRLAGTGELFF	TGTGCCAGCAGGCGACTAGCGGGGACCGGGGAGCTGTTTTTT
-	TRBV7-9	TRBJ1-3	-	CASSSTPGSQKNTIYF	TGTGCCAGCAGCTCTACTCCCGGGAGCCAAAAGAACACCATATATTTT
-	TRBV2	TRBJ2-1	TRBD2	CASRYSGGAGSYNEQFF	TGTGCCAGCAGATATAGCGGGGGGGCCGGTTCCTACAATGAGCAGTTCTTC
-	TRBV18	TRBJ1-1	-	CASSVQGGTEAFF	TGTGCCAGCTCAGTACAGGGCGGGACTGAAGCTTTCTTT
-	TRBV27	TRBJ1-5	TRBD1	CASSPGQTSNQPQHF	TGTGCCAGCTCTCCGGGACAGACTAGCAATCAGCCCCAGCATTTT
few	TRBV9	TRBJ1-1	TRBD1	CASSAGGNTEAFF	TGTGCCAGCAGCGCAGGGGGCAACACTGAAGCTTTCTTT
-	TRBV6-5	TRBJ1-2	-	CASSYSWGDGYTF	TGTGCCAGCAGTTACTCATGGGGGGATGGCTACACCTTC
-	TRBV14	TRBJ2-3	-	CASSMRITDTQYF	TGTGCCAGCAGTATGCGGATTACAGATACGCAGTATTTT
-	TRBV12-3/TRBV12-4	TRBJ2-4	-	CASSRVKNIQYF	TGTGCCAGCAGTCGGGTCAAAAACATTCAGTACTTC
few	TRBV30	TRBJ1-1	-	CARTGGQGTEAFF	TGTGCCCGGACGGGGGGTCAGGGAACTGAAGCTTTCTTT
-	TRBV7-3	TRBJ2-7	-	CASSSGDGNEQYF	TGTGCCAGCAGCTCCGGGGACGGCAACGAGCAGTACTTC
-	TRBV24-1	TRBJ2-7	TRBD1	CATAEQGSYEQYF	TGTGCCACCGCGGAACAGGGGTCCTACGAGCAGTACTTC
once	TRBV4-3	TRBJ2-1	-	CASSQGVADNEQFF	TGCGCCAGCAGCCAAGGGGTAGCGGACAATGAGCAGTTCTTC
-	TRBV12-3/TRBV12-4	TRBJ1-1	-	CASSQDGNTEAFF	TGTGCCAGCAGCCAGGACGGTAACACTGAAGCTTTCTTT
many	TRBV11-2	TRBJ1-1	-	CASSLEMLSNTEAFF	TGTGCCAGCAGCTTAGAGATGCTATCGAACACTGAAGCTTTCTTT
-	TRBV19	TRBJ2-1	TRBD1	CASSNRDRAQNEQFF	TGTGCCAGTAGTAACCGGGACAGGGCTCAAAATGAGCAGTTCTTC
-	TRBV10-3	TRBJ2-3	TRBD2	CAISESGRGATDTQYF	TGTGCCATCAGTGAGTCGGGGCGGGGGGCCACAGATACGCAGTATTTT
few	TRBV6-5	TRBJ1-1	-	CASRRTRDGATEAFF	TGTGCCAGCAGACGTACACGGGACGGAGCTACTGAAGCTTTCTTT
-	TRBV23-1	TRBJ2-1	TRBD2	CASTPVDPAGGQFEQFF	TGCGCCAGCACCCCCGTAGATCCAGCGGGGGGGCAGTTTGAGCAGTTCTTC
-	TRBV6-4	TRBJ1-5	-	CASSDSSFSGVQPQHF	TGTGCCAGCAGTGACTCGAGTTTTTCAGGGGTTCAGCCCCAGCATTTT
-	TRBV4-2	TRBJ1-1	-	CASSQDRGASEAFF	TGTGCCAGCAGCCAAGATAGGGGCGCGAGTGAAGCTTTCTTT
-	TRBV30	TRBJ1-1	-	CAWRRQLNTEAFF	TGTGCCTGGAGGCGACAGCTGAACACTGAAGCTTTCTTT
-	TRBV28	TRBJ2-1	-	CASRGLEGSYNEQFF	TGTGCCAGCAGGGGGTTGGAGGGTTCCTACAATGAGCAGTTCTTC
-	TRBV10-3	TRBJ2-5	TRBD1	CAISEGTGETQYF	TGTGCCATCAGTGAAGGGACAGGAGAGACCCAGTACTTC
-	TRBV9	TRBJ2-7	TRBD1	CASSVGQGGLWEQYF	TGTGCCAGCAGCGTAGGACAGGGTGGTTTGTGGGAGCAGTACTTC
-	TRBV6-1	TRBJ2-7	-	CASSERSKGSYEQYF	TGTGCCAGCAGTGAAAGGTCAAAGGGGTCCTACGAGCAGTACTTC
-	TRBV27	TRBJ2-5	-	CASSRQNQETQYF	TGTGCCAGCAGTAGACAGAACCAAGAGACCCAGTACTTC
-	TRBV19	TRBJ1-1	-	CASSIAGDMNTEAFF	TGTGCCAGTAGTATCGCAGGTGATATGAACACTGAAGCTTTCTTT
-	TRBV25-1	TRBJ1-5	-	CASSESNQPQHF	TGTGCCAGCAGCGAGTCCAATCAGCCCCAGCATTTT
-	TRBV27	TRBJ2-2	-	CAINELPRPGELFF	TGTGCCATTAACGAACTACCCAGGCCCGGGGAGCTGTTTTTT
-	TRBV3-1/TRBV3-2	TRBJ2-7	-	CASSPRHYSYEQYF	TGTGCCAGCAGTCCTAGACATTACTCCTACGAGCAGTACTTC
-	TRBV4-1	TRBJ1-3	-	CASSQDAVSGNTIYF	TGCGCCAGCAGCCAAGATGCGGTTTCTGGAAACACCATATATTTT
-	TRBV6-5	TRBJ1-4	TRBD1	CASKNGQGGNEKLFF	TGTGCCAGCAAAAACGGACAGGGTGGCAATGAAAAACTGTTTTTT
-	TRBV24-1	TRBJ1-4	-	CATSDHDGATNEKLFF	TGTGCCACCAGTGACCATGATGGCGCAACTAATGAAAAACTGTTTTTT